The 30 T cell receptor beta chains in this list originate from one sample, sequenced in a study of blood T cell repertoires in COVID-19. Data came from immunoSEQ multiplex PCR; TCRdb stores just in-frame clones and leaves some out. The repertoire holds 200,000 to 250,000 clones, with about four fifths as singletons. Sequencing was performed on PBMCs or T cells enriched from blood (not recorded which). These receptors all come from an older woman who had recovered from COVID-19.

The gene calls are TRBV11-3 and TRBJ2-7; TRBD2 matches at 12 bases. Losses at the gene ends were 0 bases for V and 6 bases for J; bases not matched to a gene: 9. Germline CDR1 reads SGHNT; CDR2 reads YENEEA. The CDR3 has 17 residues. The CDR3 region has the DNA TGTGCCAGCAGCTTAGAGACTAGCGGGGGCCCTGGCTCCGAGCAGTACTTC. Encoded protein: CASSLETSGGPGSEQYF.

V gene TRBV5-4 combines with J gene TRBJ2-7; 9 bases align to TRBD1. Germline-derived CDR1 and CDR2 are SGHNT and YYREEE (reference sequence). Trimming at V came to 4 bases and at J to 2 bases, leaving 4 bases not matched to a gene. This CDR3 is built from 14 residues. Here the CDR3 DNA reads TGTGCCAGCAGCCACCGGGACAGGGCCTACGAGCAGTACTTC. Amino acids: CASSHRDRAYEQYF.

The V call is TRBV3-1 (or the pseudogene TRBV3-2), the J call TRBJ1-6, with TRBD1 as a possible D gene (5 bases). Trimming removed 1 base at V and 9 bases at J, with 16 bases between. The germline V gene has CDR1 LGHDT and CDR2 YNNKEL (reference sequence). This CDR3 comprises 16 residues. The CDR3, as DNA: TGTGCCAGCAGCCAAGGGGCCGGCCAGCAGGGTTCACCCCTCCACTTT. It specifies CASSQGAGQQGSPLHF.

The sample holds one count of this clone. The J gene is TRBJ1-1, the V gene TRBV9; 8 bases align to TRBD1. CDR1 and CDR2 from the germline V gene are SGDLS and YYNGEE. This CDR3 comprises 13 residues. V was clipped by 4 bases and J by 1 base; unmatched bases: 0. CDR3 DNA: TGTGCCAGCAGCCAGGGGGCGAACACTGAAGCTTTCTTT. Amino acids: CASSQGANTEAFF.

V is TRBV6-4 and J is TRBJ1-1; tentatively, D is TRBD1 (5 bases). Trimming removed 5 bases from V and 5 bases from J, with 12 bases in between. The CDR3 extends over 13 amino acids. Germline V gene lookup returns CDR1 MRHNA and CDR2 SNTAGT. CDR3 residues: CASSTTGGTEAFF. The CDR3 region has the DNA TGTGCCAGCAGTACAACCGGGGGAACTGAAGCTTTCTTT.

This clone has just one count. The chain carries TRBV27 and TRBJ2-2; TRBD1 matches 11 bases. V dropped 6 bases and J dropped 8; count of bases not matched to a gene: 11. The length of the CDR3 is 16 residues. Germline CDR1 MNHEY, CDR2 SMNVEV (reference sequence). The CDR3 protein is CASSHVPGTGGGELFF. In DNA, the CDR3 is TGTGCCAGCAGCCATGTCCCCGGGACAGGGGGAGGGGAGCTGTTTTTT.

The chain employs TRBV9 and TRBJ2-1; 7 bases are shared with TRBD2. This CDR3 spans 17 amino acids. J was trimmed by 4 bases and V by 3 bases; bases with no gene match: 13. Germline lookup yields CDR1 SGDLS and CDR2 YYNGEE. The CDR3 sequence: CASSARELARGYNEQFF. Here the CDR3 DNA reads TGTGCCAGCAGCGCGAGGGAACTAGCGCGGGGGTACAATGAGCAGTTCTTC.

This chain connects TRBV3-1 (or the pseudogene TRBV3-2) to TRBJ2-5, with a tentative D call TRBD2 (7 bases). The CDR3 consists of 14 residues. V was cut by 1 base and J by 9 bases, with 15 bases left in between. Germline CDR1 and CDR2: LGHDT and YNNKEL (reference sequence). This CDR3 is CASSQVAQGGSQYF. Here the CDR3 DNA reads TGTGCCAGCAGCCAAGTTGCACAGGGAGGGTCCCAGTACTTC.

In its sample, this clone was seen a few times. For the CDR3, the DNA is TGTGCCAGCAGTAACCACAGGGATTACGACAATCAGCCCCAGCATTTT. Encoded protein: CASSNHRDYDNQPQHF. V usage is TRBV27 and J usage is TRBJ1-5; possible D gene TRBD1, 6 bases. The CDR3 spans 16 residues. CDR1 is MNHEY and CDR2 is SMNVEV in the germline V gene (reference sequence). V was trimmed by 5 bases and J by 3 bases, leaving 17 bases between them.

This clone was seen more than once but under ten times. The rearrangement uses TRBV11-3 and TRBJ2-2, with a tentative D call TRBD1 (6 bases). The germline gives CDR1 SGHNT, CDR2 YENEEA. Trimming shortened V by 0 bases and J by 5 bases, and 13 bases separated the two germline ends. The CDR3 contains 16 residues. The CDR3 here is CASSLDGQLRTGELFF. CDR3 DNA sequence: TGTGCCAGCAGCTTAGACGGACAGTTGAGGACCGGGGAGCTGTTTTTT.

This clone was found once. This rearrangement joins TRBV5-5 to TRBJ2-5, with a weak D call TRBD2 (5 bases). Germline CDR1 and CDR2: SGHKS and YYEKEE (reference sequence). This CDR3 is 14 amino acids long. Trimming took 1 base from V and 2 from J, leaving 9 bases between them. The CDR3: CASSLSGRQETQYF. The DNA for the CDR3 is TGTGCCAGCAGCTTGTCGGGGAGACAAGAGACCCAGTACTTC.

CDR3: CAISGGPGGGQETQYF. CDR3 nucleotide sequence: TGTGCCATCAGTGGGGGGCCGGGGGGTGGACAAGAGACCCAGTACTTC. This chain uses TRBV10-3 with TRBJ2-5; a possible D gene is TRBD2 (7 bases). The CDR3 totals 16 residues. Germline V gene data show CDR1 as ENHRY and CDR2 as SYGVKD. V lost 4 bases to trimming and J lost 2 bases, with 17 bases between them.

This chain connects TRBV7-2 to TRBJ2-7; 9 bases line up with TRBD2. CDR1 and CDR2 (germline): SGHTA, FQGNSA. V lost 4 bases, J lost 6 bases, and 10 bases stayed unmatched. The CDR3 is 15 residues long. The CDR3 sequence is CASSSGRGGAGEQYF. Here the CDR3 DNA reads TGTGCCAGCAGCTCCGGCCGCGGGGGGGCCGGCGAGCAGTACTTC. The entire variable domain, with the rest obtained from reference TRBV7-2 and TRBJ2-7, is as follows: GAGVSQSPSNKVTEKGKDVELRCDPISGHTALYWYRQSLGQGLEFLIYFQGNSAPDKSGLPSDRFSAERTGGSVSTLTIQRTQQEDSAVYLCASSSGRGGAGEQYFGPGTRLTVT.

The chain is built from TRBV2 and TRBJ1-5, with D tentatively TRBD1 (5 bases). V was pared by 1 base and J by 5 bases, with 18 bases between. The V gene's germline CDR1 is SNHLY and CDR2 FYNNEI. The length of the CDR3 is 17 residues. The CDR3 region has the DNA TGTGCCAGCAGTGAAGTCTTGGGCCCTGGAGGGGATCAGCCCCAGCATTTT. Translated, it gives CASSEVLGPGGDQPQHF. Supplemented by reference TRBV2 and TRBJ1-5, the full variable domain reads EPEVTQTPSHQVTQMGQEVILRCVPISNHLYFYWYRQILGQKVEFLVSFYNNEISEKSEIFDDQFSVERPDGSNFTLKIRSTKLEDSAMYFCASSEVLGPGGDQPQHFGDGTRLSIL.

The chain is built from TRBV15 and TRBJ1-6; a weak D match, TRBD1 (6 bases). The V end was cut by 0 bases, the J end by 2 bases, with 17 bases between. The CDR3 runs 19 residues. Looked up from germline, CDR1 is LNHNV and CDR2 is YYDKDF (reference sequence). The DNA of the CDR3 is TGTGCCACCAGCAGAGATCTCGGGGGGCTAGAGGCCTATAATTCACCCCTCCACTTT. Encoded protein: CATSRDLGGLEAYNSPLHF.

This clone was counted a single time. V gene TRBV6-5 combines with J gene TRBJ1-2; 10 positions match TRBD1. Germline V lookup: CDR1 MNHEY, CDR2 SVGAGI. The CDR3 has 15 amino acids. Germline trimming cut 4 bases from V and 2 bases from J; bases unmatched to any gene: 4. CDR3 nucleotides: TGTGCCAGCAGTTCCGGGACAGGGGAGAACTATGGCTACACCTTC. Translated, it gives CASSSGTGENYGYTF.

V is TRBV9 and J is TRBJ2-1; 8 bases align to TRBD2. Germline CDR1 SGDLS, CDR2 YYNGEE. The CDR3 runs 15 residues. J was trimmed by 8 bases and V by 0 bases; bases with no gene match: 7. Written as DNA, the CDR3 is TGTGCCAGCAGCGTAGGGGTTAGCGGGATGGATGAGCAGTTCTTC. Its protein is CASSVGVSGMDEQFF. The complete variable domain, with remaining parts taken from reference TRBV9 and TRBJ2-1, reads DSGVTQTPKHLITATGQRVTLRCSPRSGDLSVYWYQQSLDQGLQFLIQYYNGEERAKGNILERFSAQQFPDLHSELNLSSLELGDSALYFCASSVGVSGMDEQFFGPGTRLTVL.

V is TRBV20-1 and J is TRBJ2-4; no firm D call. V lost 5 bases, J lost 8 bases, and 7 bases lay in between. The germline V gene has CDR1 DFQATT and CDR2 SNEGSKA (reference sequence). The CDR3 spans 10 residues. This CDR3 reads CSAPAHIQYF. The CDR3 DNA sequence: TGCAGTGCTCCAGCGCACATTCAGTACTTC.

This clone came up once. V gene TRBV9 combines with J gene TRBJ1-1; the match to TRBD1 covers 7 bases. Looked up from germline, CDR1 is SGDLS and CDR2 is YYNGEE. The CDR3 extends over 14 amino acids. Losses at the gene ends were 2 bases for V and 1 base for J; bases not matched to a gene: 2. The CDR3 region has the DNA TGTGCCAGCAGCGTCAGGACAGGGAACACTGAAGCTTTCTTT. It specifies CASSVRTGNTEAFF.

The V and J genes are TRBV11-2 and TRBJ2-7, with TRBD2 matching over 14 bases. Germline CDR1 reads SGHAT; CDR2 reads FQNNGV. There are 15 residues in the CDR3. J gave up 5 bases and V 4 bases, and 4 bases lay outside the gene matches. Here the CDR3 DNA reads TGTGCCAGCAGCTCCCAGGGACTAGCGGGAGACGAGCAGTACTTC. This sequence encodes CASSSQGLAGDEQYF.

The rearrangement joins TRBV2 to TRBJ2-1, with 10 bases aligning to TRBD1. J gave up 6 bases and V 7 bases, and 12 bases lay outside the gene matches. Per germline, CDR1 SNHLY and CDR2 FYNNEI. The CDR3 is 16 amino acids. The CDR3 sequence: CASTEPGQGIRNEQFF. The DNA of the CDR3 is TGTGCCAGCACCGAACCGGGACAGGGGATTCGCAATGAGCAGTTCTTC. Supplemented by reference TRBV2 and TRBJ2-1, the full variable domain reads EPEVTQTPSHQVTQMGQEVILRCVPISNHLYFYWYRQILGQKVEFLVSFYNNEISEKSEIFDDQFSVERPDGSNFTLKIRSTKLEDSAMYFCASTEPGQGIRNEQFFGPGTRLTVL.

This chain joins TRBV24-1 and TRBJ1-2, with D maybe TRBD1 (5 bases). The CDR3 spans 12 residues. Germline CDR1 and CDR2: KGHDR and SFDVKD. V dropped 4 bases and J dropped 8 bases, with 10 bases sitting between them. CDR3 sequence reads: CATSDQQGGYTF. The CDR3, as DNA: TGTGCCACCAGTGACCAGCAGGGCGGCTACACCTTC.

This chain joins TRBV5-6 and TRBJ1-1; 10 bases match TRBD1. The J segment lost 1 base and the V segment lost 3 bases, leaving 3 bases of the junction unmatched. The CDR3 spans 15 residues. In germline, CDR1 is SGHDT, CDR2 YYEEEE. CDR3 in amino acids: CASSWRDRGNTEAFF. Here the CDR3 DNA reads TGTGCCAGCAGCTGGAGGGACAGGGGGAACACTGAAGCTTTCTTT. The variable domain in full, completed from reference TRBV5-6 and TRBJ1-1, reads DAGVTQSPTHLIKTRGQQVTLRCSPKSGHDTVSWYQQALGQGPQFIFQYYEEEERQRGNFPDRFSGHQFPNYSSELNVNALLLGDSALYLCASSWRDRGNTEAFFGQGTRLTVV.

The chain combines TRBV6-5 with TRBJ1-4; no reliable D call. In germline, CDR1 is MNHEY, CDR2 SVGAGI. V lost 2 bases to trimming and J lost 8 bases, with 9 bases between them. The CDR3 loop spans 13 amino acids. The CDR3 reads CASSYETREKLFF. In nucleotides, the CDR3 is TGTGCCAGCAGTTACGAGACTAGGGAAAAACTGTTTTTT.

The rearrangement joins TRBV15 to TRBJ1-6; 8 nucleotides line up with TRBD1. V gave up 3 bases and J gave up 4 bases; unmatched junction bases: 11. The CDR3 is 18 amino acids. Germline assignment: CDR1 LNHNV and CDR2 YYDKDF (reference sequence). CDR3 protein: CATSSGGMTGEYNSPLHF. DNA for the CDR3: TGTGCCACCAGCAGTGGAGGGATGACAGGGGAATATAATTCACCCCTCCACTTT.

The rearrangement uses TRBV5-1 and TRBJ2-3, with 12 bases fitting TRBD2. The germline CDR1 and CDR2 sequences are SGHRS and YFSETQ. The V gene end was trimmed by 0 bases and the J gene end by 5 bases; junction bases not matched to a gene: 4. The CDR3 sequence is 16 residues long. The CDR3 coding sequence is TGCGCCAGCAGCTTGGGACTAGCGGGAGTGAGAGATACGCAGTATTTT. Encoded protein: CASSLGLAGVRDTQYF.

The V gene is TRBV7-6, the J gene TRBJ1-2; D is ambiguous. The V end was cut by 4 bases, the J end by 4 bases, with 10 bases between. The CDR3 extends over 13 amino acids. Germline CDR1 reads SGHVS; CDR2 reads FNYEAQ. CDR3 protein: CASSSDTSYGYTF. Here the CDR3 DNA reads TGTGCCAGCAGCTCCGACACGTCCTATGGCTACACCTTC.

This clone was observed at least ten times. The chain joins TRBV7-9 to TRBJ1-5; D might be TRBD1 (6 bases). The CDR3 has 16 amino acids. Trimming pared 2 bases from V and 2 bases from J, leaving 13 bases between. Germline assignment: CDR1 SEHNR and CDR2 FQNEAQ (reference sequence). CDR3 nucleotides: TGTGCCAGCAGCTTAACCCCAGGGGTGGGCAATCAGCCCCAGCATTTT. This sequence encodes CASSLTPGVGNQPQHF.

In its sample, this clone was seen once. The V call is TRBV19, the J call TRBJ2-3; 8 bases align to TRBD1. CDR1 LNHDA and CDR2 SQIVND come from the germline V gene (reference sequence). The V gene end was trimmed by 4 bases and the J gene end by 4 bases; junction bases not matched to a gene: 7. The CDR3 extends over 15 amino acids. CDR3 nucleotide sequence: TGTGCCAGTAGTAGAGGGACAGGAGGCGCAGATACGCAGTATTTT. It codes for CASSRGTGGADTQYF.

The CDR3 loop reads CASSIGTASNQPQHF. Here the CDR3 DNA reads TGTGCCAGCTCAATCGGGACAGCTAGCAATCAGCCCCAGCATTTT. This chain joins TRBV18 and TRBJ1-5; 7 nucleotides agree with TRBD1. The CDR3 spans 15 residues. The germline gives CDR1 KGHSH, CDR2 LQKENI. The V segment lost 5 bases and the J segment 0 bases; nucleotides outside the gene matches: 4.